There are a few counts of the clone carrying this TCR beta chain. The sample is drawn from a study of T cells in Graves' hyperthyroidism and ophthalmopathy. RNA transcripts served as the template for amplifying TCR beta CDR3 regions. First-round RT-PCR of the TCR CDR3 relied on the HTBI primer set. From the multiplex PCR reads, TCRdb called clonotypes with MiXCR, one entry per CDR3 protein. The sample lists 400,000 or so distinct CDR3 sequences, over 11% occurring once. In germline, CDR1 is ENHRY, CDR2 SYGVKD. V trimming: 2 bases; J trimming: 4 bases; junction bases outside the gene matches: 11. The CDR3 is 17 residues long.

The chain has TRBV10-3 and TRBJ1-5; TRBD1 matches 7 bases. Sequencing was done on a sample of blood. The sequence was collected from a man in his forties or fifties with Graves' ophthalmopathy. As DNA, the CDR3 is TGTGCCATCAGTGAGAGAGGGGGGGGGACAGAAAATCAGCCCCAGCATTTT. This sequence encodes CAISERGGGTENQPQHF.